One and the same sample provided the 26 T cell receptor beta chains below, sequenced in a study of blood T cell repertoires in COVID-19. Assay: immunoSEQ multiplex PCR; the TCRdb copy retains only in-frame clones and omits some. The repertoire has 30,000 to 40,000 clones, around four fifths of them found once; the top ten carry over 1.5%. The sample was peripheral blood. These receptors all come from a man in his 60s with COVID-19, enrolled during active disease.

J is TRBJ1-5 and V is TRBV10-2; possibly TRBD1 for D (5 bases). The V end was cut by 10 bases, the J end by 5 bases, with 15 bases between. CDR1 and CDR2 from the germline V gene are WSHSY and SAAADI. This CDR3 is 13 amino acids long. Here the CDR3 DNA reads TGCGCCACTACTGGGGGGGACGATCAGCCCCAGCATTTT. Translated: CATTGGDDQPQHF.

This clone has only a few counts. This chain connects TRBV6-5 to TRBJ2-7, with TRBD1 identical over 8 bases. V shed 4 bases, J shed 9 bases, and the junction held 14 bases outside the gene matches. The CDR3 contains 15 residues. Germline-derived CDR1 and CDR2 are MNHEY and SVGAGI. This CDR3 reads CASSSGAGGRTGQYF. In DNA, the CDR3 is TGTGCCAGCAGTTCCGGGGCAGGGGGCAGGACTGGGCAGTACTTC.

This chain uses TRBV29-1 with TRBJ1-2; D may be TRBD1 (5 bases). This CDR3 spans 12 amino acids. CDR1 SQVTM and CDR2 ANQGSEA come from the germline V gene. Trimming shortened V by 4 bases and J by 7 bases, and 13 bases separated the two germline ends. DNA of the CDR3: TGCAGCGTTGCCAGCCTAAGGGGTGGCTACACCTTC. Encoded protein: CSVASLRGGYTF.

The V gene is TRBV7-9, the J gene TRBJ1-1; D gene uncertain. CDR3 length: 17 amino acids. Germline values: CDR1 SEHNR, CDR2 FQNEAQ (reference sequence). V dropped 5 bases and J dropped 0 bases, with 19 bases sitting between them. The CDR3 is CASSPMEVLVMNTEAFF. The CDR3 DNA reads TGTGCCAGCAGCCCCATGGAGGTTTTAGTGATGAACACTGAAGCTTTCTTT. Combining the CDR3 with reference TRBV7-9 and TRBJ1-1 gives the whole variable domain DTGVSQNPRHKITKRGQNVTFRCDPISEHNRLYWYRQTLGQGPEFLTYFQNEAQLEKSRLLSDRFSAERPKGSFSTLEIQRTEQGDSAMYLCASSPMEVLVMNTEAFFGQGTRLTVV.

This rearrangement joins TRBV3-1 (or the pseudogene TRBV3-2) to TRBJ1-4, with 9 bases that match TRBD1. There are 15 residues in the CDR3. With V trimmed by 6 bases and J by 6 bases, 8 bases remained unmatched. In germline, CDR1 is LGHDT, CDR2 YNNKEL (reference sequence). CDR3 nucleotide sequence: TGTGCCAGCAGGCTTGGCCGGGACAGGGATGAAAAACTGTTTTTT. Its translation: CASRLGRDRDEKLFF.

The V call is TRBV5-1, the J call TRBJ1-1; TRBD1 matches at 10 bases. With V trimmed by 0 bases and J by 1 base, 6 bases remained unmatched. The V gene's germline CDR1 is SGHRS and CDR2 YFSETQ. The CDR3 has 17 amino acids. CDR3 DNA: TGCGCCAGCAGCTTGGATGGGACAGGGGTCCGGAACACTGAAGCTTTCTTT. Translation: CASSLDGTGVRNTEAFF.

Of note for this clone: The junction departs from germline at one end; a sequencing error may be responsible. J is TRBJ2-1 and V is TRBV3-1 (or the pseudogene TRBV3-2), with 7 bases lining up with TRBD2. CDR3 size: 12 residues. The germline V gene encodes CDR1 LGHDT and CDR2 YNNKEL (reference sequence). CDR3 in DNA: TGTTCCAGTGGCGGGAGAAAAAATGAGCAGTTCTTC. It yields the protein CSSGGRKNEQFF.

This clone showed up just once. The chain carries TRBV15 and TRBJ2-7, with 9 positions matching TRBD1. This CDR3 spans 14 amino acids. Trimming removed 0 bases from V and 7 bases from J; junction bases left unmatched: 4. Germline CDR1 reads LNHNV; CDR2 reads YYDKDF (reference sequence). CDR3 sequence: CATSRDTGGGEQYF. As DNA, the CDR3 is TGTGCCACCAGCAGAGATACAGGGGGCGGGGAGCAGTACTTC.

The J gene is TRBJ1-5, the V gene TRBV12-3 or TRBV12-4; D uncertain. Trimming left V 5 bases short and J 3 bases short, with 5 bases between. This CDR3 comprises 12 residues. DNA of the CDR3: TGTGCCAGCAGTCCCAACAATCAGCCCCAGCATTTT. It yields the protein CASSPNNQPQHF.

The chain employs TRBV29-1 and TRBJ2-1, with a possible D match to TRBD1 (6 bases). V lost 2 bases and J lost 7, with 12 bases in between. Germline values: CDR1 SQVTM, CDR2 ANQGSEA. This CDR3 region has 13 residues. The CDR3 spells CSVENRVGNEQFF. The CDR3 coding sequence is TGCAGCGTTGAAAACAGGGTCGGAAATGAGCAGTTCTTC.

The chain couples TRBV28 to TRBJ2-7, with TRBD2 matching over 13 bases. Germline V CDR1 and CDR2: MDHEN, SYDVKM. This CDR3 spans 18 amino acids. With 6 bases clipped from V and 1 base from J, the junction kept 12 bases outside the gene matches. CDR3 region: CASRKIPGLAGLSYEQYF. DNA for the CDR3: TGTGCCAGCAGGAAAATCCCGGGACTAGCGGGGTTGTCCTACGAGCAGTACTTC.

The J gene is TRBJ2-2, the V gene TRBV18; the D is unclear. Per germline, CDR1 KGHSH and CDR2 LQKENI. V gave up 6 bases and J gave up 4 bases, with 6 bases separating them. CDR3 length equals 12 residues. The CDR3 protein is CASSLRTGELFF. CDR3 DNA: TGTGCCAGCTCCCTGCGCACCGGGGAGCTGTTTTTT. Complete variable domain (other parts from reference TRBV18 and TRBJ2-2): NAGVMQNPRHLVRRRGQEARLRCSPMKGHSHVYWYRQLPEEGLKFMVYLQKENIIDESGMPKERFSAEFPKEGPSILRIQQVVRGDSAAYFCASSLRTGELFFGEGSRLTVL.

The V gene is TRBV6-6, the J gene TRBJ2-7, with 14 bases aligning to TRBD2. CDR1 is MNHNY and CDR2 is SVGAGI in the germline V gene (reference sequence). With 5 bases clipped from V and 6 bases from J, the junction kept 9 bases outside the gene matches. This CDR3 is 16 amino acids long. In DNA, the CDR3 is TGTGCCAGCAGTCGACTAGCGGGAGGGCCAGCGGTCGAGCAGTACTTC. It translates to CASSRLAGGPAVEQYF.

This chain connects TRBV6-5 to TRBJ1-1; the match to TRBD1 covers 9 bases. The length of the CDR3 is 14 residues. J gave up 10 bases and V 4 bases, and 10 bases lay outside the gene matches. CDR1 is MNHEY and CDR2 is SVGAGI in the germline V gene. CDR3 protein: CASSFYGTGNSAFF. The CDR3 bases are TGTGCCAGCAGTTTCTACGGGACAGGGAATTCAGCTTTCTTT.

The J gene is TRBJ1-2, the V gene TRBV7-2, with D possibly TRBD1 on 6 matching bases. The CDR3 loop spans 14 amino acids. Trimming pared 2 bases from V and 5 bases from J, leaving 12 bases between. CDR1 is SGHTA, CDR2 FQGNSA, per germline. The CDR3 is CASSLSSTGYGYTF. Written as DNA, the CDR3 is TGTGCCAGCAGCTTATCCTCGACAGGATATGGCTACACCTTC. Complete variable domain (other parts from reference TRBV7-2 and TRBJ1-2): GAGVSQSPSNKVTEKGKDVELRCDPISGHTALYWYRQSLGQGLEFLIYFQGNSAPDKSGLPSDRFSAERTGGSVSTLTIQRTQQEDSAVYLCASSLSSTGYGYTFGSGTRLTVV.

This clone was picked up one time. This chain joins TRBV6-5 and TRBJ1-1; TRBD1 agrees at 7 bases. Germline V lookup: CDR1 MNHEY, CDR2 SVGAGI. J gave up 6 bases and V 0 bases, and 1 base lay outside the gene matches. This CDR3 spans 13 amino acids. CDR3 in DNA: TGTGCCAGCAGTTACTCGACAGGGCCTGAAGCTTTCTTT. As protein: CASSYSTGPEAFF.

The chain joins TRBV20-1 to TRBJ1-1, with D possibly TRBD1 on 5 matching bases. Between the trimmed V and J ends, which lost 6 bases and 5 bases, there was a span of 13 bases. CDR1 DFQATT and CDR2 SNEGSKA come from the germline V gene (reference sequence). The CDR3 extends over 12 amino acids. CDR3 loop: CSASPGRTEAFF. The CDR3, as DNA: TGCAGTGCCAGTCCAGGGCGAACTGAAGCTTTCTTT.

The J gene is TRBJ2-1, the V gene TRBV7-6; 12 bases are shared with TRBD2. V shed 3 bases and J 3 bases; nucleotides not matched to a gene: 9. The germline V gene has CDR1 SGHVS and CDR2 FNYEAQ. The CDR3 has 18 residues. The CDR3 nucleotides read TGTGCCAGCAGCTTGACTAGCGGGAGATGGAGTTACTACAATGAGCAGTTCTTC. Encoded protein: CASSLTSGRWSYYNEQFF.

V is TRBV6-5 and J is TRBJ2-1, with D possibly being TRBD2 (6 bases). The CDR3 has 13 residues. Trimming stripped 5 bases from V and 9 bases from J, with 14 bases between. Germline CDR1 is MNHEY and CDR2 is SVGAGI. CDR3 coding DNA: TGTGCCAGCAGTCGCCCGGGACTCCCTGAGCAGTTCTTC. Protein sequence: CASSRPGLPEQFF.

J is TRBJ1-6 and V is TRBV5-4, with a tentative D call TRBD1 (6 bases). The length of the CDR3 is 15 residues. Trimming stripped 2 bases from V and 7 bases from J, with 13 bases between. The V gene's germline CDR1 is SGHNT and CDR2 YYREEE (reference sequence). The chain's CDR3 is CASSLPGQKNSPLHF. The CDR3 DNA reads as TGTGCCAGCAGCTTACCGGGACAAAAGAATTCACCCCTCCACTTT. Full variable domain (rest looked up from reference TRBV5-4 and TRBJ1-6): ETGVTQSPTHLIKTRGQQVTLRCSSQSGHNTVSWYQQALGQGPQFIFQYYREEENGRGNFPPRFSGLQFPNYSSELNVNALELDDSALYLCASSLPGQKNSPLHFGNGTRLTVT.

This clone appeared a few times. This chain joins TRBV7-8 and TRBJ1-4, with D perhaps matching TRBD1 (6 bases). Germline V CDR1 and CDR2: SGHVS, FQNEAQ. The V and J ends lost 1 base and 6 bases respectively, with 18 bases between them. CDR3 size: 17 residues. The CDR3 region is CASSLGAGQSHYEKLFF. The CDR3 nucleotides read TGTGCCAGCAGCTTAGGAGCCGGACAGTCGCACTATGAAAAACTGTTTTTT.

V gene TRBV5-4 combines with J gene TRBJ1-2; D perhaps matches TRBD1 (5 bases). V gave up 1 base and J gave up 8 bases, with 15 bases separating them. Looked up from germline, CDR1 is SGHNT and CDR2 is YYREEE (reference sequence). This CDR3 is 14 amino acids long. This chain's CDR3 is CASSLRGAAGGYTF. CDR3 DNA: TGTGCCAGCAGCTTGAGGGGCGCGGCAGGCGGCTACACCTTC.

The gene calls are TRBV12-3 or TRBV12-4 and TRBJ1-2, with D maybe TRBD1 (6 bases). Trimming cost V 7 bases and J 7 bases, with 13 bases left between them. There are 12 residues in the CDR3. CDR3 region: CASTSQGFGYTF. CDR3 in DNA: TGTGCCAGCACCTCCCAGGGGTTTGGCTACACCTTC.

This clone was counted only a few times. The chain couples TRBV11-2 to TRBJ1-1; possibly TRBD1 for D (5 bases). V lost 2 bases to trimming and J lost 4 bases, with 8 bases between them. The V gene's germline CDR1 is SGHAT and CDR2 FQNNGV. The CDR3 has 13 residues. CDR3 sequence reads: CASSLKGSTEAFF. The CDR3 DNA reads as TGTGCCAGCAGCTTAAAGGGGTCCACTGAAGCTTTCTTT. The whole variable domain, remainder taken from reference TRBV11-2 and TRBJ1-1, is EAGVAQSPRYKIIEKRQSVAFWCNPISGHATLYWYQQILGQGPKLLIQFQNNGVVDDSQLPKDRFSAERLKGVDSTLKIQPAKLEDSAVYLCASSLKGSTEAFFGQGTRLTVV.

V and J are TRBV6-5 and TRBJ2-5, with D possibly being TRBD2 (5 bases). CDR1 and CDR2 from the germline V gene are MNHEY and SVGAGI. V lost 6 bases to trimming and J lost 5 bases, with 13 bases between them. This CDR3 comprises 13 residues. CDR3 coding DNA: TGTGCCAGCAGCGCACTAGGCGGGGAGACCCAGTACTTC. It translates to CASSALGGETQYF.

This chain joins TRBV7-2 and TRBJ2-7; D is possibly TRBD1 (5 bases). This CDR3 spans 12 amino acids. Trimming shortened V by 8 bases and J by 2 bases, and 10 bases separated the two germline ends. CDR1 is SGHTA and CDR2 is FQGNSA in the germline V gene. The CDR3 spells CASVDNAYEQYF. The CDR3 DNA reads TGTGCCAGCGTGGACAACGCCTACGAGCAGTACTTC.